These 2 T cell receptor beta chains share one sample of origin, sequenced in a study of radiation and T cells in renal cell carcinoma. Noted time point: blood 4 weeks post-SBRT, at nephrectomy. As for treatment: 15 Gy SBRT to primary tumor, nephrectomy 4 weeks later. Method: immunoSEQ multiplex PCR; TCRdb's copy keeps in-frame clones and lacks some. The profile shows 60,000 to 95,000 clones, approximately 87% of them singletons. The sequencing here drew on blood, taken from a patient whose treatment included radiotherapy and nephrectomy. The receptors originated from a woman in her fifties or sixties with renal cell carcinoma.

In the case of this clone: Compared with germline, one end of the junction differs, possibly owing to a read error. The chain uses TRBV29-1 and TRBJ2-7; maybe TRBD2 (5 bases). The CDR3 totals 16 residues. Germline values: CDR1 SQVTM, CDR2 ANQGSEA. DNA of the CDR3: TGCAGCGTTGAAGATGGTGGGGTCCGGGGATCCTCCGAGCAGTACTTC. Amino acids: CSVEDGGVRGSSEQYF.

This clone was counted between two and nine times. This sequence joins TRBV2 and TRBJ2-7; 8 bases fit TRBD1. Losses at the gene ends were 6 bases for V and 5 bases for J; bases not matched to a gene: 9. This CDR3 has 14 residues. Germline CDR1 SNHLY, CDR2 FYNNEI. DNA of the CDR3: TGTGCCAGCAGCTTGGACAGGGTGGGGAACGAGCAGTACTTC. This gives the protein CASSLDRVGNEQYF.